This TCR beta chain was captured by sequencing in a study of naive CD8 T cells in extremely preterm neonates. The repertoire was sequenced with immunoSEQ multiplex PCR; TCRdb's copy has only in-frame clones and lacks some. Of 8,000 or so clones in the sample, about 97% were seen once. V was pared by 0 bases and J by 5 bases, with 13 bases between. CDR3 length: 15 amino acids. Germline V lookup: CDR1 MNHEY, CDR2 SVGAGI. Without labor or membrane rupture, elective cesareans at roughly 37-42 weeks supplied term cord blood. Excluded: fetal demise, active maternal HSV, known maternal HIV. This receptor was identified in a newborn in good health. J is TRBJ1-1 and V is TRBV6-5; no firm D call. The sequenced sample was naive CD8+ T cells from cord blood. CDR3 coding DNA: TGTGCCAGCAGTTACTCGAACGACGGGGAGACTGAAGCTTTCTTT. It yields the protein CASSYSNDGETEAFF.